These 28 T cell receptor beta chains were all obtained from the same sample, sequenced in a study of tissue T cells after allogeneic stem cell transplantation. The data were produced by immunoSEQ multiplex PCR, yet TCRdb's version contains in-frame clones alone and is incomplete. The data hold around 8,000 clones, with over 30% observed a single time. Sample time point: mouse harvest day 14 after allogeneic transplant. Each mouse received 10^7 T-cell-depleted marrow cells plus 10^6 splenic CD5+ T cells by tail vein. The specimen sequenced was skin. These receptor sequences come from a female BALB/c mouse given C57BL/6 T cells with graft-versus-host disease after an allogeneic hematopoietic cell transplant.

Judged by abundance, this clone is medium-sized (0.01 to 0.1%). Mouse names are used for the genes. The sequence runs out 1 residue before the end of the CDR3; the remainder is reconstructed from the germline J gene. The rearrangement joins TRBV26 to TRBJ2-7; possibly TRBD1 for D (6 bases). The germline V gene has CDR1 KGHPV and CDR2 FQNQEV (reference sequence). There are 13 residues in the CDR3. V lost 3 bases and J lost 1, with 7 bases in between. The CDR3: CASSLQGSYEQYF. CDR3 bases read: TGTGCCAGCAGTCTACAGGGATCCTATGAACAGTAC.

As for this clone: The genes and germline here are from mouse. The read gets to within 1 residue of the CDR3 end, and the germline J gene fills in the rest. Other DNA sequences in this specimen translate into the identical CDR3. The rearrangement links TRBV16 to TRBJ2-5; TRBD2 matches 12 bases. From germline, CDR1 is SGHSA and CDR2 FRNQAP. V lost 5 bases, J lost 3 bases, and 9 bases stayed unmatched. The CDR3 extends over 17 amino acids. The CDR3: CASSTRLGGHRQDTQYF. The covered CDR3 bases are TGTGCAAGCAGCACCCGACTGGGGGGGCACCGGCAAGACACCCAGTAC.

A word on this clone: Gene names and germline refer to mouse. The CDR3 end lies 1 residue beyond the end of the read and is filled in from the germline J gene. This rearrangement joins TRBV26 to TRBJ1-2, with D unresolved. Germline V gene lookup returns CDR1 KGHPV and CDR2 FQNQEV (reference sequence). CDR3 size: 12 residues. The V gene lost 3 bases and the J gene lost 1 base, with 3 bases spanning the gap. CDR3 amino acids: CASSLLNSDYTF. Partial CDR3 DNA: TGTGCCAGCAGTCTCCTAAACTCCGACTACACC.

This clone occurred a few times. Gene names and germline match the mouse. The read gets to within 1 residue of the CDR3 end, and the germline J gene fills in the rest. The genes are TRBV26 and TRBJ2-4; no reliable D call. Germline assignment: CDR1 KGHPV and CDR2 FQNQEV (reference sequence). V shed 3 bases and J shed 0 bases, with 7 bases lying between them. This CDR3 region has 14 residues. The CDR3 region is CASSLGSSQNTLYF. The sequenced part of the CDR3 DNA is TGTGCCAGCAGTCTAGGGTCTAGTCAAAACACCTTGTAC.

By sample fraction, this clone is medium-sized. These gene names are mouse names. The read ends 1 residue before the CDR3 terminus; that terminus is restored from the germline J gene. V usage is TRBV26 and J usage is TRBJ1-4; 8 bases agree with TRBD1. CDR3 length equals 14 residues. J lost 1 base, V lost 5 bases, and 0 bases had no gene match. The V gene's germline CDR1 is KGHPV and CDR2 FQNQEV (reference sequence). CDR3 bases read: TGTGCCAGCAGTGACAGGGGTTCCAACGAAAGATTATTT. This sequence encodes CASSDRGSNERLF. In full, the CDR3 reads CASSDRGSNERLFF. The full variable domain, completed using reference TRBV26 and TRBJ1-4, is NSKVIQTPRYLVKGQGQKAKMRCIPEKGHPVVFWYQQNKNNEFKFLINFQNQEVLQQIDMTEKRFSAECPSNSPCSLEIQSSEAGDSALYLCASSDRGSNERLFFGHGTKLSVL.

About this clone itself: The genes are named according to mouse. CDR3 in amino acids: CASSEEANTEVFF. CDR3 DNA (partial): TGTGCCAGCAGTGAAGAGGCGAACACAGAAGTCTTC. This chain joins TRBV13-1 and TRBJ1-1, with no clear D. The sequence runs out 1 residue before the end of the CDR3; the remainder is reconstructed from the germline J gene. CDR1 and CDR2 from the germline V gene are NSHNY and SYGAGN. The V end lost 2 bases, the J end lost 1 base, and 6 bases lay between the germline ends. CDR3 length: 13 amino acids.

As regards this clone: Gene labels here are mouse ones. The DNA ends 1 residue before the CDR3 does, and the rest of the CDR3 is filled in from the germline J gene. The chain recombines TRBV24 with TRBJ2-7; D ambiguous. Germline CDR1 reads KGHTA; CDR2 reads FRNEEI. Trimming stripped 2 bases from V and 3 bases from J, with 8 bases between. This CDR3 is 13 amino acids long. CDR3 protein: CASSLGVLYEQYF. The sequenced CDR3 bases are TGTGCCAGCAGTCTGGGGGTTCTCTATGAACAGTAC.

Relative to its sample, this clone is medium-sized (0.01 to 0.1%). Germline and genes: mouse. The CDR3 end falls 1 residue outside the read, so it is completed with the germline J gene. V usage is TRBV13-1 and J usage is TRBJ2-3; possibly TRBD1 for D (6 bases). Trimming took off 6 bases at V and 0 bases at J, with 11 bases between the two ends. The CDR3 is 14 residues long. Per the germline V gene, CDR1 is NSHNY and CDR2 is SYGAGN. The DNA read from the CDR3 is TGTGCCAGCAAAGGGACAACTAGTGCAGAAACGCTGTAT. It codes for CASKGTTSAETLY. The entire CDR3 is CASKGTTSAETLYF.

With respect to this clone: The gene names here belong to mouse. The read gets to within 1 residue of the CDR3 end, and the germline J gene fills in the rest. This sequence joins TRBV26 and TRBJ2-5; 10 bases are a match to TRBD2. In germline, CDR1 is KGHPV, CDR2 FQNQEV (reference sequence). This CDR3 comprises 15 residues. With V trimmed by 4 bases and J by 5 bases, 6 bases remained unmatched. The CDR3 bases that were read are TGTGCCAGCAGTCCCACGGGACTGGGGTCAGACACCCAGTAC. Translation: CASSPTGLGSDTQY. The entire CDR3 is CASSPTGLGSDTQYF.

Points on this clone: These gene names are mouse names. The observed sequence ends 1 residue before the CDR3 terminus, with the missing tail filled in from the germline J gene. The V gene is TRBV26, the J gene TRBJ1-1; D may be TRBD1 (5 bases). V was pared by 0 bases and J by 4 bases, with 9 bases between. CDR3 size: 14 residues. CDR1 and CDR2 (germline): KGHPV, FQNQEV (reference sequence). The CDR3: CASSLSNGGTEVFF. The DNA read from the CDR3 is TGTGCCAGCAGTCTGTCGAATGGGGGCACAGAAGTCTTC.

This clone was seen more than once but under ten times. Genes and germline are mouse. The CDR3 is cut off 1 residue early in the read; its end comes from the germline J gene. V gene TRBV23 combines with J gene TRBJ2-7; TRBD1, the table's D call, was not compared with the DNA. CDR3 size: 13 residues. CDR1 KGHTA and CDR2 FQNQQP come from the germline V gene. The covered CDR3 bases are TGCTCCAGCAGTCAACGGGACAGATATGAACAGTAC. It encodes CSSSQRDRYEQY. The whole CDR3 reads CSSSQRDRYEQYF.

This clone is labeled as medium-sized. These gene names are mouse names. The DNA ends 1 residue before the CDR3 does, and the rest of the CDR3 is filled in from the germline J gene. The rearrangement links TRBV26 to TRBJ1-4; D is uncertain. CDR1 is KGHPV, CDR2 FQNQEV, per germline (reference sequence). Trimming pared 3 bases from V and 4 bases from J, leaving 6 bases between. CDR3 length: 13 amino acids. The sequenced CDR3 bases are TGTGCCAGCAGTCTTAACAACAACGAAAGATTATTT. Translated, it gives CASSLNNNERLF. The whole CDR3 protein is CASSLNNNERLFF.

In its sample, this clone is medium-sized. These gene names are mouse names. The read ends 1 residue early relative to the CDR3; the germline J gene fills the gap. The V and J genes are TRBV16 and TRBJ2-3, with TRBD2 identical over 8 bases. The V segment lost 0 bases and the J segment 0 bases; nucleotides outside the gene matches: 11. CDR3 size: 19 residues. Germline CDR1 is SGHSA and CDR2 is FRNQAP. The part of the CDR3 DNA that was read is TGTGCAAGCAGCTTAGATGAGGTGGGGGGGAAGGGGAGTGCAGAAACGCTGTAT. Protein: CASSLDEVGGKGSAETLY. The CDR3 as a whole reads CASSLDEVGGKGSAETLYF.

Details on this clone: The gene symbols are mouse symbols. Read coverage stops 1 residue before the CDR3 terminus; the germline J gene supplies the remainder. V usage is TRBV31 and J usage is TRBJ2-2, with TRBD2 identical over 9 bases. After removal of 0 bases from V and 0 bases from J, the junction contained 2 bases not matched to a gene. CDR3 size: 16 residues. Germline loops: CDR1 GKSSPN, CDR2 SITVG. The sequenced part of the CDR3 DNA is TGTGCCTGGAGTCTCGGGACTGGGACAAACACCGGGCAGCTCTAC. This sequence encodes CAWSLGTGTNTGQLY. In full, the CDR3 is CAWSLGTGTNTGQLYF.

This clone rates as medium-sized (0.01 to 0.1%). Gene names refer to mouse genes. The read stops 1 residue short of the end of the CDR3; the missing end is completed from the germline J gene. The chain joins TRBV23 to TRBJ1-1; TRBD1 was called by the table and not checked on the DNA. Germline V gene data show CDR1 as KGHTA and CDR2 as FQNQQP. The CDR3 is made up of 14 amino acids. The CDR3 spells CSSSHGTANTEVFF. The CDR3 DNA, read in part, is TGCTCCAGCAGTCACGGGACAGCAAACACAGAAGTCTTC.

Points on this clone: The listed genes are named as in mouse. Coverage ceases 1 residue before the CDR3 finishes, and the germline J gene fills in the end. The V and J genes are TRBV26 and TRBJ2-5, with D possibly TRBD2 on 6 matching bases. Germline-derived CDR1 and CDR2 are KGHPV and FQNQEV (reference sequence). The ends were cut back, 3 bases at V and 0 bases at J, with 10 bases in the middle. CDR3 length equals 15 residues. The CDR3 reads CASSLLGLNQDTQYF. The CDR3 bases that were read are TGTGCCAGCAGTCTCCTGGGACTTAACCAAGACACCCAGTAC. The full variable domain, its missing parts supplied by reference TRBV26 and TRBJ2-5, is NSKVIQTPRYLVKGQGQKAKMRCIPEKGHPVVFWYQQNKNNEFKFLINFQNQEVLQQIDMTEKRFSAECPSNSPCSLEIQSSEAGDSALYLCASSLLGLNQDTQYFGPGTRLLVL.

As to this clone: Gene names are mouse gene names. The CDR3 end is not reached by the read, which stops 1 residue before it; the germline J gene fills it in. The chain is built from TRBV2 and TRBJ2-5; 11 bases are shared with TRBD2. The ends lost 0 bases at V and 4 bases at J; junction bases unmatched: 3. This CDR3 region has 16 residues. Germline values: CDR1 LGHNA, CDR2 YSYQKL. CDR3 bases read: TGTGCCAGCAGCCAAGATACGGGACTGGGGGAAGACACCCAGTAC. Amino acids: CASSQDTGLGEDTQY. The whole CDR3 sequence is CASSQDTGLGEDTQYF.

In the case of this clone: Gene names refer to mouse genes. The DNA ends 1 residue before the CDR3 does, and the rest of the CDR3 is filled in from the germline J gene. This rearrangement joins TRBV2 to TRBJ1-1; a weak D match, TRBD1 (5 bases). Germline V lookup: CDR1 LGHNA, CDR2 YSYQKL. V lost 3 bases, J lost 3 bases, and 8 bases lay in between. This CDR3 region has 13 residues. CDR3 bases read: TGTGCCAGCAGCCACAGGGAGGACACAGAAGTCTTC. Protein sequence: CASSHREDTEVF. In full, the CDR3 is CASSHREDTEVFF.

By share, this clone counts as medium-sized. Gene names denote mouse genes. The sequenced part of the CDR3 DNA is TGTGCCAGCAGCCCTCACTGGCGTAGTCAAAACACCTTGTAC. Protein sequence: CASSPHWRSQNTLY. The entire CDR3 protein reads CASSPHWRSQNTLYF. The chain couples TRBV26 to TRBJ2-4, with D tentatively TRBD2 (5 bases). Read data end 1 residue before the CDR3 end; the end is taken from the germline J gene. Trimming took off 6 bases at V and 0 bases at J, with 13 bases between the two ends. Germline V gene lookup returns CDR1 KGHPV and CDR2 FQNQEV (reference sequence). The CDR3 length is 15 residues.

This clone was detected a few times. The listed genes are named as in mouse. The read ends 1 residue before the CDR3 terminus; that terminus is restored from the germline J gene. Other DNA variants within this sample encode the same CDR3. J is TRBJ2-7 and V is TRBV26; 7 nucleotides align to TRBD1. The CDR3 spans 14 residues. Trimming took 0 bases from V and 3 from J; bases not matched to a gene: 2. Germline CDR1 KGHPV, CDR2 FQNQEV (reference sequence). CDR3 bases read: TGTGCCAGCAGTCTGTCCGCAGGGGGCTATGAACAGTAC. It specifies CASSLSAGGYEQY. The whole CDR3 region reads CASSLSAGGYEQYF. The complete variable domain, with remaining parts taken from reference TRBV26 and TRBJ2-7, reads NSKVIQTPRYLVKGQGQKAKMRCIPEKGHPVVFWYQQNKNNEFKFLINFQNQEVLQQIDMTEKRFSAECPSNSPCSLEIQSSEAGDSALYLCASSLSAGGYEQYFGPGTRLTVL.

A note on this clone: The germline and genes are mouse ones. The read gets to within 1 residue of the CDR3 end, and the germline J gene fills in the rest. The genes are TRBV26 and TRBJ1-2; 7 bases fit TRBD1. The CDR3 spans 13 residues. J was trimmed by 4 bases and V by 4 bases; bases with no gene match: 3. CDR1 and CDR2 (germline): KGHPV, FQNQEV (reference sequence). The CDR3: CASSRQGGSDYTF. The sequenced part of the CDR3 DNA is TGTGCCAGCAGTCGACAGGGAGGCTCCGACTACACC. Based on the CDR3 plus reference TRBV26 and TRBJ1-2, the full variable domain is NSKVIQTPRYLVKGQGQKAKMRCIPEKGHPVVFWYQQNKNNEFKFLINFQNQEVLQQIDMTEKRFSAECPSNSPCSLEIQSSEAGDSALYLCASSRQGGSDYTFGSGTRLLVI.

This clone was recorded a few times. Germline and genes: mouse. Coverage ceases 1 residue before the CDR3 finishes, and the germline J gene fills in the end. This chain uses TRBV13-2 with TRBJ2-7; possible D gene TRBD2, 6 bases. The CDR3 runs 14 residues. Trimming removed 1 base from V and 3 bases from J, with 11 bases in between. Germline V CDR1 and CDR2: NNHNN, SYGAGS (reference sequence). The CDR3 bases that were read are TGTGCCAGCGGTGATCTGGGGATTCTCTATGAACAGTAC. The encoded protein is CASGDLGILYEQY. The whole CDR3 reads CASGDLGILYEQYF.

This clone was observed a few times. Any gene name here is a mouse gene name. The read gets to within 1 residue of the CDR3 end, and the germline J gene fills in the rest. The chain employs TRBV13-2 and TRBJ2-1, with 8 bases identical to TRBD2. After removal of 0 bases from V and 4 bases from J, the junction contained 3 bases not matched to a gene. The CDR3 totals 15 residues. Germline V gene sequence: CDR1 NNHNN, CDR2 SYGAGS (reference sequence). The sequenced part of the CDR3 DNA is TGTGCCAGCGGTGATGCGCTGGGGGGATATGCTGAGCAGTTC. The encoded protein is CASGDALGGYAEQF. The entire CDR3 reads CASGDALGGYAEQFF.

Comments on this clone: The germline and genes are mouse ones. The sequence runs out 1 residue before the end of the CDR3; the remainder is reconstructed from the germline J gene. The gene calls are TRBV20 and TRBJ2-4; D call uncertain. Per the germline V gene, CDR1 is GFQATS and CDR2 is STVNSAI. V gave up 2 bases and J gave up 0 bases, with 6 bases separating them. The CDR3 is 13 residues long. This CDR3 is CGARWVSQNTLYF. The CDR3 bases that were read are TGTGGTGCTAGGTGGGTTAGTCAAAACACCTTGTAC.

In regard to this clone: The genes are named according to mouse. The CDR3 end lies 1 residue beyond the end of the read and is filled in from the germline J gene. The chain combines TRBV26 with TRBJ1-6; D might be TRBD1 (5 bases). TRBJ1-6 is designated an ORF whose function remains uncertain. The CDR3 is 13 amino acids. Between the trimmed V and J ends, which lost 2 bases and 10 bases, there was a span of 9 bases. Germline CDR1 reads KGHPV; CDR2 reads FQNQEV (reference sequence). CDR3 sequence: CASSLQGGSPLYF. Partial CDR3 DNA: TGTGCCAGCAGTCTGCAGGGTGGATCGCCCCTCTAC.

Remarks on this clone: Gene names are the mouse ones. The missing CDR3 end, 1 residue past where the read stops, is filled in from the germline J gene. This chain uses TRBV12-2 with TRBJ2-3, with 12 bases fitting TRBD2. This CDR3 comprises 16 residues. After removal of 1 base from V and 2 bases from J, the junction contained 3 bases not matched to a gene. Germline CDR1 SGHLS, CDR2 HYDKME. CDR3 amino acids: CASSLGLGGPAETLYF. The covered CDR3 bases are TGTGCCAGCTCTCTGGGACTGGGGGGTCCTGCAGAAACGCTGTAT.

Within the sample, this clone is medium-sized (0.01 to 0.1%). All gene names here are mouse names. The missing CDR3 end, 1 residue past where the read stops, is filled in from the germline J gene. V and J are TRBV26 and TRBJ2-1; TRBD2 matches at 9 bases. Germline V gene sequence: CDR1 KGHPV, CDR2 FQNQEV (reference sequence). The CDR3 sequence is 14 residues long. V lost 6 bases, J lost 3 bases, and 3 bases stayed unmatched. The CDR3 sequence: CASRRLGVYAEQFF. The CDR3 bases that were read are TGTGCCAGCAGAAGACTGGGGGTCTATGCTGAGCAGTTC.

As regards this clone: Germline and genes: mouse. The sequence runs out 1 residue before the end of the CDR3; the remainder is reconstructed from the germline J gene. V gene TRBV26 combines with J gene TRBJ1-3; D remains unclear. Between the trimmed V and J ends, which lost 3 bases and 0 bases, there was a span of 9 bases. The length of the CDR3 is 15 residues. The germline V gene has CDR1 KGHPV and CDR2 FQNQEV (reference sequence). The CDR3: CASSLGPFSGNTLYF. Partial CDR3 DNA: TGTGCCAGCAGTCTCGGACCCTTTTCTGGAAATACGCTCTAT.